Shown below are 20 T cell receptor beta chains from a single sample sequenced in a study of blood T cells in healthy people across ages. Next came a second PCR, run for about 7 to 12 cycles, which used a sample-barcoded 5' primer along with a J-beta primer mix. One entry per CDR3 protein results from TCRdb running MiXCR on the 5' RACE reads. There are hundreds of thousands of distinct CDR3 sequences in the sample; about 28% occur only once, and about 15% lies in the top ten. The sample taken for sequencing was blood. The receptors shown here come from a woman older than 75 in good health.

In regard to this clonotype: The junction differs from germline at one of its ends, possibly a read error. This chain joins TRBV7-9 and TRBJ2-2; 10 bases map to TRBD1. Germline V gene sequence: CDR1 SEHNR, CDR2 FQNEAQ (reference sequence). This CDR3 is built from 16 residues. CDR3 nucleotides: TGTGCCAGCAGCTCCAGGACAGGGGGGAACGCCGGGGAGCTGTTTTTT. Translated, it gives CASSSRTGGNAGELFF.

This clonotype occurred many times. This chain connects TRBV7-9 to TRBJ2-7; 9 bases agree with TRBD1. Germline trimming cut 3 bases from V and 5 bases from J; bases unmatched to any gene: 2. From germline, CDR1 is SEHNR and CDR2 FQNEAQ (reference sequence). The CDR3 contains 13 residues. CDR3 coding DNA: TGTGCCAGCAGCTTTGACAGGGGGGACGAGCAGTACTTC. Residues: CASSFDRGDEQYF. Supplemented by reference TRBV7-9 and TRBJ2-7, the full variable domain reads DTGVSQNPRHKITKRGQNVTFRCDPISEHNRLYWYRQTLGQGPEFLTYFQNEAQLEKSRLLSDRFSAERPKGSFSTLEIQRTEQGDSAMYLCASSFDRGDEQYFGPGTRLTVT.

Ten or more counts support this clonotype. The chain joins TRBV4-1 to TRBJ2-5, with D perhaps TRBD1 (5 bases). This CDR3 is 14 amino acids long. Germline loops: CDR1 MGHRA, CDR2 YSYEKL. With 3 bases removed from V and 4 bases from J, the gap between germline ends came to 12 bases. The DNA of the CDR3 is TGCGCCAGCAGCCAGGACCAGGGTGGAGAGACCCAGTACTTC. Protein sequence: CASSQDQGGETQYF.

This clonotype has ten or more counts. CDR3 protein: CASSLAGGRSYEQYF. Here the CDR3 DNA reads TGTGCCAGCAGCTTAGCGGGCGGCCGCTCCTACGAGCAGTACTTC. V usage is TRBV7-9 and J usage is TRBJ2-7, with unresolved D. V was cut by 0 bases and J by 0 bases, with 9 bases left in between. The CDR3 sequence is 15 residues long. Germline values: CDR1 SEHNR, CDR2 FQNEAQ (reference sequence).

In regard to this clonotype: This may be a read error, as it is one base from a much larger clone. The rearrangement uses TRBV9 and TRBJ2-5; 11 nucleotides line up with TRBD2. This CDR3 has 17 amino acids. V trimming: 3 bases; J trimming: 11 bases; junction bases outside the gene matches: 18. Germline V gene data show CDR1 as SGDLS and CDR2 as YYNGEE. For the CDR3, the DNA is TGTGCCAGCAGCGAGGGACTAGCGGCCGGCCAGGGCAATGAGCAGTACTTC. Translating it yields CASSEGLAAGQGNEQYF.

The table lists this clonotype with a few counts. The chain carries TRBV5-4 and TRBJ1-2; 7 bases line up with TRBD1. CDR3 size: 15 residues. Germline loops: CDR1 SGHNT, CDR2 YYREEE (reference sequence). Losses at the gene ends were 4 bases for V and 4 bases for J; bases not matched to a gene: 10. Here the CDR3 reads CASSPLSAGGYGYTF. The CDR3 DNA sequence: TGTGCCAGCAGCCCGCTATCGGCAGGGGGCTATGGCTACACCTTC.

This sequence joins TRBV7-9 and TRBJ1-4; 9 bases line up with TRBD1. The V gene's germline CDR1 is SEHNR and CDR2 FQNEAQ (reference sequence). This CDR3 region has 14 residues. Trimming took 5 bases from V and 8 from J; bases not matched to a gene: 6. CDR3 region: CASSPGTGWEKLFF. CDR3 bases: TGTGCCAGCAGCCCAGGGACAGGGTGGGAAAAACTGTTTTTT. Drawing the rest from reference TRBV7-9 and TRBJ1-4, the complete variable domain is DTGVSQNPRHKITKRGQNVTFRCDPISEHNRLYWYRQTLGQGPEFLTYFQNEAQLEKSRLLSDRFSAERPKGSFSTLEIQRTEQGDSAMYLCASSPGTGWEKLFFGSGTQLSVL.

This clonotype appeared a few times. V gene TRBV12-5 combines with J gene TRBJ1-1, with D possibly TRBD1 on 5 matching bases. The length of the CDR3 is 14 residues. V lost 5 bases and J lost 6, with 16 bases in between. Per germline, CDR1 LGHNT and CDR2 FRNRAP. The CDR3 protein is CASGLGGGSAEAFF. For the CDR3, the DNA is TGTGCTAGTGGTCTGGGGGGGGGAAGCGCTGAAGCTTTCTTT. The full variable domain, its missing parts supplied by reference TRBV12-5 and TRBJ1-1, is DARVTQTPRHKVTEMGQEVTMRCQPILGHNTVFWYRQTMMQGLELLAYFRNRAPLDDSGMPKDRFSAEMPDATLATLKIQPSEPRDSAVYFCASGLGGGSAEAFFGQGTRLTVV.

A single count supports this clonotype. A much larger clone is a single base away; this may be a read error. This CDR3 fails to terminate in the conserved phenylalanine or tryptophan, so it likely reflects a read error. This chain uses TRBV6-1 with TRBJ2-1; no clear D gene. V lost 6 bases to trimming and J lost 3 bases, with 9 bases between them. This CDR3 contains 13 residues. Germline V gives CDR1 MNHNS, CDR2 SASEGT. In DNA form, the CDR3 reads TGTGCCAGCAGGGCCGGTGGCTACAATGAGCAGTTCGTC. Its translation is CASRAGGYNEQFV.

In its sample, this clonotype was seen many times. The chain couples TRBV20-1 to TRBJ2-4, with 10 bases lining up with TRBD1. Losses at the gene ends were 0 bases for V and 7 bases for J; bases not matched to a gene: 3. Germline CDR1 and CDR2: DFQATT and SNEGSKA (reference sequence). The CDR3 runs 14 residues. DNA for the CDR3: TGCAGTGCTAGAGAGGACAGGGGGAACAACATTCAGTACTTC. Encoded protein: CSAREDRGNNIQYF.

This clonotype was counted many times. The chain couples TRBV20-1 to TRBJ1-5, with TRBD1 matching over 7 bases. V lost 4 bases and J lost 6; bases outside the gene matches: 6. The CDR3 totals 13 residues. Germline CDR1 reads DFQATT; CDR2 reads SNEGSKA (reference sequence). In DNA form, the CDR3 reads TGCAGTGCTACCCCGACAGGGTTTCAGCCCCAGCATTTT. Protein product: CSATPTGFQPQHF.

V usage is TRBV20-1 and J usage is TRBJ2-3, with 7 bases lining up with TRBD2. The CDR3 is made up of 15 amino acids. From germline, CDR1 is DFQATT and CDR2 SNEGSKA (reference sequence). Trimming cost V 6 bases and J 6 bases; bases outside gene matches: 15. For the CDR3, the DNA is TGCAGTGCCCGGGGACTACAGGCGGGGGAGGATACGCAGTATTTT. Protein: CSARGLQAGEDTQYF.

Details on this clonotype: At one end the junction does not follow the germline gene, possibly because of a read error. J is TRBJ2-5 and V is TRBV20-1; possible D gene TRBD2, 5 bases. CDR1 is DFQATT and CDR2 is SNEGSKA in the germline V gene (reference sequence). This CDR3 is 12 amino acids long. CDR3 coding DNA: TGCAGGGCTAGCCGCAGCCAAGAGACCCAGTACTTC. Translated: CRASRSQETQYF.

This clonotype was recorded at least ten times. It may be a read error: a sequence one base away is much more abundant. The chain couples TRBV30 to TRBJ2-6; TRBD1 might be the D (5 bases). The CDR3 length is 14 residues. Germline lookup yields CDR1 GTSNPN and CDR2 SVGIG (reference sequence). The CDR3 spells CAWGRDSGANVRTF. The CDR3 region has the DNA TGTGCCTGGGGTCGTGACTCTGGGGCCAACGTCCGGACTTTC.

The chain employs TRBV3-1 and TRBJ2-2; 10 positions agree with TRBD2. CDR1 and CDR2 (germline): LGHDT, YNNKEL (reference sequence). The CDR3 runs to 15 residues. The V and J ends lost 3 bases and 7 bases, in that order; junction bases with no gene match: 5. In nucleotides, the CDR3 is TGTGCCAGCAGCCACGCACCTAGCGGGGGCGGGGAGCTGTTTTTT. This codes for CASSHAPSGGGELFF.

This clonotype was recorded a few times. The CDR3 spells CASSLVGDRPQHF. As DNA, the CDR3 is TGCGCCAGCAGCTTGGTAGGGGATCGGCCCCAGCATTTT. The rearrangement joins TRBV5-1 to TRBJ1-5, with D tentatively TRBD1 (5 bases). V lost 0 bases to trimming and J lost 9 bases, with 10 bases between them. CDR3 size: 13 residues. The V gene's germline CDR1 is SGHRS and CDR2 YFSETQ.

Note on this clonotype: Since a much larger clone is just one base distant, this may be a read error. The V call is TRBV20-1, the J call TRBJ1-2, with 7 nucleotides matching TRBD1. Germline V gene data show CDR1 as DFQATT and CDR2 as SNEGSKA (reference sequence). The CDR3 totals 14 residues. The CDR3 sequence is CSAGLRGRSNGHTF. In DNA, the CDR3 is TGCAGTGCCGGACTGAGGGGGCGCAGCAATGGCCACACCTTC.

In the case of this clonotype: Just one base apart from a much larger clone, this may be a read error. The chain uses TRBV18 and TRBJ2-5; D remains ambiguous. The J call may be wrong; the DNA end is better matched by TRBJ2-4. Germline V gives CDR1 KGHSH, CDR2 LQKENI. The CDR3 is made up of 14 amino acids. This CDR3 reads CASPRADHPNIQYF. The CDR3 DNA reads TGTGCCAGCCCACGGGCAGATCATCCTAACATTCAGTACTTC.

This clonotype was observed a handful of times. CDR3 sequence reads: CASSSDRARGQPQHF. The DNA of the CDR3 is TGTGCCAGCAGTTCGGACAGGGCACGGGGGCAGCCCCAGCATTTT. The rearrangement joins TRBV27 to TRBJ1-5; 8 bases agree with TRBD1. V lost 4 bases, J lost 7 bases, and 9 bases stayed unmatched. There are 15 residues in the CDR3. CDR1 MNHEY and CDR2 SMNVEV come from the germline V gene (reference sequence).

This clonotype has more than one count but fewer than ten. The V and J genes are TRBV30 and TRBJ1-4, with 8 bases identical to TRBD1. The CDR3 sequence is 12 residues long. V gave up 8 bases and J gave up 7 bases; unmatched junction bases: 6. The germline gives CDR1 GTSNPN, CDR2 SVGIG (reference sequence). The CDR3 DNA sequence: TGTGCCGGACAGGGAAGGAGTGAAAAACTGTTTTTT. Residues: CAGQGRSEKLFF.